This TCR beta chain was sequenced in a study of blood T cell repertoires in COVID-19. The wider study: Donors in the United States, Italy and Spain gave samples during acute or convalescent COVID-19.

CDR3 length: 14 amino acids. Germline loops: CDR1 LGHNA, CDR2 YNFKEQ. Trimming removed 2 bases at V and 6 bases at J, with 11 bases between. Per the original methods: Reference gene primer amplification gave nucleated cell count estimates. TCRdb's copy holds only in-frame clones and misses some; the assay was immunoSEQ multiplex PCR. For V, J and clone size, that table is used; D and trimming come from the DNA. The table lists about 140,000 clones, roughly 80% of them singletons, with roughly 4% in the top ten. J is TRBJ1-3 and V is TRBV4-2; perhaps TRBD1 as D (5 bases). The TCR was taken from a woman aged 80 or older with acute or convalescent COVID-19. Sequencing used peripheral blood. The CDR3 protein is CASSQLGDLNTIYF. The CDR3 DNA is TGTGCCAGCAGCCAATTAGGGGACTTAAACACCATATATTTT.